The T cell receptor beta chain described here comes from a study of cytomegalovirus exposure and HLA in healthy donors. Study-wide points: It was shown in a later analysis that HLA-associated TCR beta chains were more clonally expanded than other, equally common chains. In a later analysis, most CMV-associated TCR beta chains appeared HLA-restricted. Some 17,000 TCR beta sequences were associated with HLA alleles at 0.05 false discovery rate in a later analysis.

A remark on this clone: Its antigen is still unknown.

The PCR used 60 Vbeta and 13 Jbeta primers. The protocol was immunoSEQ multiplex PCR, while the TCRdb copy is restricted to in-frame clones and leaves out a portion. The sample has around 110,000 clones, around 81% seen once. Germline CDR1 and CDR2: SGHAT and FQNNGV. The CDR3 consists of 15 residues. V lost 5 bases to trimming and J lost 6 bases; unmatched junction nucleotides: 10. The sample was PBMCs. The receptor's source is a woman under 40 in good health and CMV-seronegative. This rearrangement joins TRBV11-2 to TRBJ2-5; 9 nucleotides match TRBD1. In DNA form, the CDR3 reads TGTGCCAGCAGCCACAGGGGGCGGGGTAGACAGACCCAGTACTTC. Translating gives CASSHRGRGRQTQYF.